This is a list of T cell receptor beta chains from one sample in a study of T-cell reconstitution after alpha-beta-depleted transplantation in children. Via MiXCR, TCRdb re-called the PCR reads, giving one row per CDR3 protein. The sample gives approximately 270,000 distinct CDR3 sequences, roughly 25% of which show up once; about 5% is in the top ten. The source was PBMCs, mostly from graft donor cells, collected 360 days after TCRalphabeta/CD19-depleted stem cell transplant. These receptors came from a female patient aged 2 to 10 who had a stem cell transplant for congenital amegakaryocytic thrombocytopenia, so the T cells may come from the graft donor. Each CDR3 is given with its conserved first and last residue. The order of the fields is V gene, clone size, J gene, D gene, CDR3 protein, CDR3 DNA. A D gene is named only where the DNA matches it firmly. Some rows have no size entry. The others give once, few or many, or a class for an expanded clone.

>TRBV7-9|.|TRBJ2-3|TRBD1
CASSLNQGAAANTQYF
TGTGCCAGCAGCTTAAACCAGGGGGCAGCGGCGAATACGCAGTATTTT
>TRBV10-2|.|TRBJ1-2|.
CASSGDRAMTGYTF
TGCGCCAGCAGTGGAGACCGGGCCATGACAGGCTACACCTTC
>TRBV28|few|TRBJ1-1|.
CASSLRGRPRVGEAFF
TGTGCCAGCAGTTTAAGGGGAAGGCCCCGGGTGGGTGAAGCTTTCTTT
>TRBV19|few|TRBJ2-7|TRBD2
CASSIWASGTYEQYF
TGTGCCAGTAGTATATGGGCTAGCGGGACCTACGAGCAGTACTTC
>TRBV28|.|TRBJ1-1|.
CASSLYSQGSTEAFF
TGTGCCAGCAGTTTATATTCGCAGGGATCCACTGAAGCTTTCTTT
>TRBV12-3/TRBV12-4|few|TRBJ1-2|.
CASSPTGGWNYGYTF
TGTGCCAGCAGCCCGACCGGGGGCTGGAACTATGGCTACACCTTC
>TRBV20-1|.|TRBJ2-7|.
CSATPGAEPYEQYF
TGCAGTGCAACGCCTGGCGCGGAGCCCTACGAGCAGTACTTC
>TRBV12-3/TRBV12-4|few|TRBJ1-4|TRBD1
CASSPGQVDEKLFF
TGTGCCAGCAGTCCGGGACAGGTTGATGAAAAACTGTTTTTT
>TRBV12-3/TRBV12-4|.|TRBJ1-2|.
CASSGGRAMVYGYTF
TGTGCCAGCAGTGGGGGACGGGCTATGGTCTATGGCTACACCTTC
>TRBV11-2|.|TRBJ2-7|TRBD1
CASSLSGQGAYEQYF
TGTGCCAGCAGCTTATCGGGACAGGGAGCCTACGAGCAGTACTTC
>TRBV29-1|.|TRBJ2-1|TRBD2
CSVWPTSEHHNEQFF
TGCAGCGTTTGGCCGACTAGCGAGCACCACAATGAGCAGTTCTTC
>TRBV6-1|.|TRBJ2-3|.
CASRRYDTDTQYF
TGTGCCAGCAGGCGGTATGACACAGATACGCAGTATTTT
>TRBV10-3|many|TRBJ2-1|.
CAIAGTKGGEQFF
TGTGCCATAGCCGGGACTAAAGGGGGTGAGCAGTTCTTC
>TRBV12-3/TRBV12-4|.|TRBJ2-1|.
CASTQNYNEQFF
TGTGCCAGCACCCAAAACTACAATGAGCAGTTCTTC
>TRBV12-3/TRBV12-4|many|TRBJ2-5|.
CASSLKRWYQETQYF
TGTGCCAGCAGTTTAAAGCGGTGGTACCAAGAGACCCAGTACTTC
>TRBV27|.|TRBJ1-1|TRBD1
CASSMGTGRAEAFF
TGTGCCAGCAGTATGGGGACAGGTAGGGCTGAAGCTTTCTTT